This TCR beta chain was captured by sequencing in a study of CD8 T cells in Susac syndrome. Sequencing of TCR beta, carried out with a high-throughput approach, was applied to CD8+ and CD4+ T cells from the blood. Purification of the CD8+ and CD4+ T cells relied on negative isolation, and TEMRA cells underwent FACS enrichment. The trim removed 1 base at V and 2 bases at J, leaving 6 bases unmatched. The germline CDR1 and CDR2 sequences are SGHTA and FQGTGA. The CDR3 is 16 amino acids. An input of about 0.5 to 1 ug of RNA was subjected to reverse transcription using random hexamers. Amplification of TCR beta CDR3 used immunoSEQ multiplex PCR across 54 Vbeta and 13 Jbeta. TCRdb analysed the immunoSEQ multiplex PCR reads with MiXCR anew, one entry per CDR3 protein. The sample records about 200,000 distinct CDR3 sequences, 80% to 95% being singletons.

This clonotype originated in a human donor in good health. The sequencing input was CD4+ T cells from PBMCs. The V call is TRBV7-3, the J call TRBJ1-2; 8 nucleotides agree with TRBD1. CDR3 DNA: TGTGCCAGCAGCTTAAATAGCGCAGGGGGCAACTATGGCTACACCTTC. This encodes CASSLNSAGGNYGYTF.